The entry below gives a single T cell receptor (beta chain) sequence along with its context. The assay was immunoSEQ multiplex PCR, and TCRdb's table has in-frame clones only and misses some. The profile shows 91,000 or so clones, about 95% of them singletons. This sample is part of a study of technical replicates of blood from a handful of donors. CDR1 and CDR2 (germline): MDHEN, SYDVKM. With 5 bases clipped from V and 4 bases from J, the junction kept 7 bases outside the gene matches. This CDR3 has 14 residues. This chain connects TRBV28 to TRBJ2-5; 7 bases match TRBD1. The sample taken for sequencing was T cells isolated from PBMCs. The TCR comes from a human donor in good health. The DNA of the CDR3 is TGTGCCAGCAGTCCCGCAGGGGGAGCAGAGACCCAGTACTTC. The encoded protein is CASSPAGGAETQYF.